This T cell receptor (beta chain) was obtained from a study of T cells in Graves' hyperthyroidism and ophthalmopathy. Regions amplified from RNA transcripts were the TCR beta CDR3 regions. TCR CDR3 underwent first-round RT-PCR with the HTBI primer set. One entry per CDR3 protein results from TCRdb running MiXCR on the multiplex PCR reads. The table has under 650,000 distinct CDR3 sequences, about 16% seen once. This clonotype was detected many times. As yet, its antigen is unknown. Based on clinical symptoms, serum thyroxine and TRAb, thyroid ultrasound and orbital computed tomography, diagnoses were reached. Trimming cost V 6 bases and J 9 bases, with 15 bases left between them. Germline CDR1 MNHNS, CDR2 SASEGT. The CDR3 is 13 residues long. Study-wide points: In simple terms, a model built on 13 V-J features told ophthalmopathy apart from stable hyperthyroidism. Also found in blood were most expanded thyroid clonotypes above 0.001. The model's output predicted ophthalmopathy at a median of roughly seven months prior to onset.

The TCR was taken from a woman aged 30 to 39 with Graves' hyperthyroidism. Specimen: blood. The chain couples TRBV6-1 to TRBJ2-1; no firm D call. The CDR3 loop is CASSTGPWVEQFF. The CDR3 bases are TGTGCCAGCAGCACCGGGCCCTGGGTTGAGCAGTTCTTC.